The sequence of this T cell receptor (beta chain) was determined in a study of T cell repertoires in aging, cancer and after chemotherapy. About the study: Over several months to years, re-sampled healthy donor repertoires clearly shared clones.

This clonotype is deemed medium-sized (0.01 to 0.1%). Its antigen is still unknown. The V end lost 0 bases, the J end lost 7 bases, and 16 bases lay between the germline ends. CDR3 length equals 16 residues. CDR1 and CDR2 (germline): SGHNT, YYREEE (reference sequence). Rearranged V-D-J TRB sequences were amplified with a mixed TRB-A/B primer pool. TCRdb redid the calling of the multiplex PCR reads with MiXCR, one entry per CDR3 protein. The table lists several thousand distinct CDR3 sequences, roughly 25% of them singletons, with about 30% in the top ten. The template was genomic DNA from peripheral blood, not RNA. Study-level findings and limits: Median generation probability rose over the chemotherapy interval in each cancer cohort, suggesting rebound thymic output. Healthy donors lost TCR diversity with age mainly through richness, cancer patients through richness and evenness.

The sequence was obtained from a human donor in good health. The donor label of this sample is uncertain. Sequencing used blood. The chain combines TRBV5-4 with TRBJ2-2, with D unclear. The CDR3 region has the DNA TGTGCCAGCAGCTTGGGGCCAGGAAAAGGCGGCGGGGAGCTGTTTTTT. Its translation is CASSLGPGKGGGELFF.